These 11 T cell receptor beta chains came from one sample sequenced in a study of T-cell reconstitution after alpha-beta-depleted transplantation in children (dated by TCRdb to the mid-2010s). The treatment or condition label here, explained by the study, means: allogeneic hematopoietic cell transplantation with graft depleted of TCRalphabeta T cells and CD19 B cells. Receptor amplification or capture employed PCR. The instrument was an Illumina HiSeq 2500. TCR library preparation used molecular barcoding, with unique molecular identifiers applied to normalize quantification of the TCRbeta repertoire. Through fastp at Q25 and MiXCR, TCRdb rebuilt clones from the public reads, retaining in-frame beta chains. A single entry per CDR3 protein holds the most common genes and DNA from its merged rows. Recorded for this sample are tens of thousands of distinct CDR3 sequences; about a sixth of them occurred a single time. The leading ten clones occupy about 20% of the sample.

Here the sequenced sample was PBMCs, mostly from graft donor cells, taken 180 days after TCRalphabeta/CD19-depleted stem cell transplant. The receptors stem from a male patient between 2 and 10 years old who had a stem cell transplant for acute lymphoblastic leukemia, so the T cells may come from the graft donor.

The chain carries TRBV10-1 and TRBJ1-2; D is unclear. V gave up 0 bases and J gave up 6 bases, with 8 bases separating them. The CDR3 contains 13 residues. Per germline, CDR1 WNHNN and CDR2 SYGVQD (reference sequence). CDR3 DNA: TGCGCCAGCAGTGAGTCCTTATACGATGGCTACACCTTC. Its translation is CASSESLYDGYTF.

This clonotype was seen a few times. V usage is TRBV27 and J usage is TRBJ2-1; 10 bases are a match to TRBD1. CDR3 length equals 15 residues. The V gene's germline CDR1 is MNHEY and CDR2 SMNVEV (reference sequence). J gave up 7 bases and V 5 bases, and 8 bases lay outside the gene matches. The CDR3 nucleotides are TGTGCCAGCAGTGCGGGACAGGGGATTAGGAATGAGCAGTTCTTC. This codes for CASSAGQGIRNEQFF.

This clonotype has a handful of counts. The genes are TRBV27 and TRBJ1-5; 7 bases are a match to TRBD1. CDR3 length: 14 amino acids. Germline V CDR1 and CDR2: MNHEY, SMNVEV (reference sequence). With V trimmed by 6 bases and J by 4 bases, 6 bases remained unmatched. CDR3 DNA sequence: TGTGCCAGCAGCACGGGACAGACGAATCAGCCCCAGCATTTT. Amino acids: CASSTGQTNQPQHF.

CDR3 bases: TGTGCCAGCAGCTTAGAGGCGGTAGCGGGGGGGAGTGAGCAGTTCTTC. Translation gives CASSLEAVAGGSEQFF. This chain links TRBV7-9 with TRBJ2-1; 11 positions agree with TRBD2. Germline CDR1 and CDR2: SEHNR and FQNEAQ (reference sequence). This CDR3 region has 16 residues. V was clipped by 1 base and J by 9 bases; unmatched bases: 8.

The CDR3 nucleotides read TGTGCCAGCAGCTCACTAGCGGGGGGGGTCACCGGGGAGCTGTTTTTT. Amino acids: CASSSLAGGVTGELFF. V usage is TRBV5-4 and J usage is TRBJ2-2; 13 bases fit TRBD2. Germline CDR1 is SGHNT and CDR2 is YYREEE (reference sequence). The CDR3 contains 16 residues. The V segment lost 3 bases and the J segment 4 bases; nucleotides outside the gene matches: 3.

The rearrangement joins TRBV6-1 to TRBJ1-1; no clear D gene. Trimming left V 8 bases short and J 6 bases short, with 7 bases between. The CDR3 is made up of 10 amino acids. The V gene's germline CDR1 is MNHNS and CDR2 SASEGT. DNA of the CDR3: TGTGCCAGCCCCTCCCCTGAAGCTTTCTTT. This sequence encodes CASPSPEAFF.

Ten or more counts support this clonotype. The chain employs TRBV6-1 and TRBJ1-6; a weak D match, TRBD1 (5 bases). The CDR3 has 15 amino acids. Germline V lookup: CDR1 MNHNS, CDR2 SASEGT. V gave up 7 bases and J gave up 7 bases, with 17 bases separating them. CDR3: CASTLSGAENSPLHF. For the CDR3, the DNA is TGTGCCAGCACCCTCAGCGGGGCAGAGAATTCACCCCTCCACTTT.

V is TRBV7-2 and J is TRBJ1-2, with D possibly matching TRBD1 (5 bases). Germline values: CDR1 SGHTA, CDR2 FQGNSA. The CDR3 sequence is 14 residues long. V was clipped by 3 bases and J by 2 bases, with 10 bases between them. CDR3 nucleotides: TGTGCCAGCAGCTTTGGGACCGTCAACTATGGCTACACCTTC. This codes for CASSFGTVNYGYTF.

This clonotype was counted at least ten times. The chain links TRBV29-1 to TRBJ1-1; 9 nucleotides align to TRBD1. The CDR3 has 12 amino acids. The germline CDR1 and CDR2 sequences are SQVTM and ANQGSEA. J was trimmed by 3 bases and V by 8 bases; bases with no gene match: 4. CDR3 sequence: CSSWDRDTEAFF. In DNA form, the CDR3 reads TGCAGCTCTTGGGACAGGGACACTGAAGCTTTCTTT.

Written as DNA, the CDR3 is TGCGCCAGCAGCTATGGACCGATCCGATTTAATGAAAAACTGTTTTTT. Translation gives CASSYGPIRFNEKLFF. The rearrangement uses TRBV5-1 and TRBJ1-4; no definite D call. There are 16 residues in the CDR3. The V gene's germline CDR1 is SGHRS and CDR2 YFSETQ. V was shortened by 3 bases and J by 4 bases, with 16 bases between the two germline ends.

This clonotype was counted between two and nine times. J is TRBJ1-2 and V is TRBV5-1; possibly TRBD1 for D (5 bases). V was shortened by 3 bases and J by 6 bases, with 12 bases between the two germline ends. CDR3 length equals 13 residues. Germline values: CDR1 SGHRS, CDR2 YFSETQ. For the CDR3, the DNA is TGCGCCAGCAGCTCCCCGGGGGGAGATGGCTACACCTTC. Translation: CASSSPGGDGYTF.